A selection of T cell receptor beta chains follows, all from one sample in a study of blood T cell repertoires in COVID-19. The table came from immunoSEQ multiplex PCR; TCRdb's copy has only in-frame clones and leaves some out. The data show about 68,000 clones, roughly nine tenths seen once. Source material: peripheral blood. The receptors were sampled from a man between 50 and 59 years old with acute or convalescent COVID-19. The CDR3 runs from the conserved cysteine through the conserved F or W. Each record gives: D gene, clone size, V gene, J gene, CDR3 protein. D genes are given only for firm matches. Rows may omit the clone size; those that give it use once, few, many or a size class.

TRBD1,-,TRBV30,TRBJ1-4,CAWSWTGGEKLFF
-,-,TRBV4-2,TRBJ1-5,CASSQRSGGGLQPQHF
-,-,TRBV19,TRBJ1-5,CASSWKRGNQPQHF
-,-,TRBV11-3,TRBJ2-2,CASSPRLSRDTGELFF
TRBD1,-,TRBV3-1/TRBV3-2,TRBJ1-5,CASSQTETGGDSNQPQHF
TRBD1,-,TRBV19,TRBJ1-5,CASSTTGQLNQPQHF
TRBD1,-,TRBV5-6,TRBJ1-5,CASSLQGSGPQHF
TRBD1,-,TRBV5-1,TRBJ2-6,CASSPDRGSANVLTF
TRBD1,-,TRBV30,TRBJ1-3,CAWVPIGLDRVPGNTIYF
TRBD1,once,TRBV6-5,TRBJ1-4,CASSSGQGTEKLFF
-,-,TRBV28,TRBJ1-5,CASTLSQDFWPQHF
-,few,TRBV18,TRBJ1-1,CASSPEMQGQSTEAFF
-,-,TRBV21-1,TRBJ2-5,CASSDRGRETQYF
TRBD1,-,TRBV7-2,TRBJ1-2,CASSLGQGPEGYGYTF
TRBD1,-,TRBV3-1/TRBV3-2,TRBJ1-5,CASSQTRGQGLNQPQHF
-,once,TRBV25-1,TRBJ1-4,CASREPAGVATNEKLFF
TRBD1,-,TRBV29-1,TRBJ2-2,CSVDYGTGGAGELFF
-,-,TRBV29-1,TRBJ2-2,CSVEDQTGELFF
TRBD2,-,TRBV28,TRBJ2-7,CASSRTSGRTYEQYF
TRBD2,-,TRBV4-3,TRBJ2-7,CASSQYHSGSYEQYF
TRBD1,-,TRBV5-1,TRBJ2-1,CASSPILPGTGGRSYNEQFF
TRBD1,-,TRBV9,TRBJ2-1,CASSYTGGSYNEQFF
TRBD2,-,TRBV6-2/TRBV6-3,TRBJ2-1,CASSQIPLAGAYNEQFF
TRBD1,once,TRBV2,TRBJ1-2,CASTRQGEDGYTF
TRBD1,-,TRBV6-5,TRBJ1-3,CASRLQTGSGNTIYF
TRBD1,-,TRBV7-3,TRBJ2-2,CASSPGGQGATGELFF
-,-,TRBV10-3,TRBJ1-1,CAISEQGGGTEAFF
-,-,TRBV20-1,TRBJ2-3,CSADRGGTQYF
TRBD1,-,TRBV5-4,TRBJ1-4,CASRRTGNEKLFF
TRBD1,-,TRBV28,TRBJ1-4,CASSLPAGTGMQKLFF
TRBD1,-,TRBV18,TRBJ1-2,CASSPNLGQGGVGYTF
-,few,TRBV19,TRBJ1-5,CASTAVTGMPQHF
-,-,TRBV3-1/TRBV3-2,TRBJ2-3,CASSQIKGEGTQYF
-,-,TRBV5-6,TRBJ2-3,CASSYGTSPDTQYF
-,-,TRBV7-9,TRBJ2-2,CASSPRVNRNTNTGELFF
TRBD1,-,TRBV6-5,TRBJ2-6,CASGTASSGANVLTF
-,-,TRBV24-1,TRBJ2-5,CATSDFVKGEQETQYF
TRBD1,-,TRBV7-6,TRBJ1-3,CASSPSTGGPGNTIYF
TRBD2,-,TRBV19,TRBJ2-6,CASSETSGRASGANVLTF
-,few,TRBV28,TRBJ1-5,CASGQRQPQHF
-,-,TRBV7-2,TRBJ2-2,CASSVDRTNTGELFF
-,once,TRBV12-2,TRBJ1-2,CASPPRTGANGYTF
TRBD1,-,TRBV27,TRBJ1-2,CASSFDRDRGYGYTF
-,-,TRBV9,TRBJ2-1,CASSVEGGTYNEQFF
-,few,TRBV9,TRBJ1-5,CASSVGQGSNQPQHF
TRBD1,-,TRBV11-3,TRBJ1-1,CASSSGQGSANTEAFF
-,-,TRBV5-1,TRBJ1-4,CASSLDGTNEKLFF
TRBD1,-,TRBV19,TRBJ2-1,CASSIDGQGFDEQFF
TRBD1,-,TRBV19,TRBJ1-1,CASSDRVNTEAFF
-,few,TRBV2,TRBJ1-5,CASSELRGNQPQHF
TRBD2,-,TRBV7-2,TRBJ2-2,CASSFASMGGSGELFF
-,-,TRBV28,TRBJ2-3,CASSPSDTDGNTQYF
-,-,TRBV9,TRBJ2-7,CASSVAATSSYEQYF
TRBD1,-,TRBV5-1,TRBJ2-5,CASRIGQGIQETQYF
TRBD1,few,TRBV24-1,TRBJ1-5,CATSDLNPGQFNQPQHF